A selection of T cell receptor beta chains follows, all from one sample in a study of shared clonotypes between healthy human individuals. Data came from immunoSEQ multiplex PCR; TCRdb stores just in-frame clones and leaves some out. Of some 2,000,000 clones listed, roughly 95% are singletons. Sequenced material: naive CD4+ T cells sorted from blood. These receptors were collected from a man between 18 and 29 years old in good health. Each CDR3 is given with its conserved first and last residue. The order of the fields is clone size, V gene, J gene, CDR3 protein. Size tells how often a clone was seen (once, few, many) or the class of an expanded clone, and some rows leave it out.

clone_size: .; v_call: TRBV7-2; j_call: TRBJ2-7; cdr3_aa: CASRRTYEQYF
clone_size: .; v_call: TRBV18; j_call: TRBJ2-1; cdr3_aa: CASSPQLSGNVEQFF
clone_size: .; v_call: TRBV5-1; j_call: TRBJ2-7; cdr3_aa: CASSLIQGYEQYF
clone_size: .; v_call: TRBV7-8; j_call: TRBJ1-2; cdr3_aa: CASSPYLGEAYGYTF
clone_size: once; v_call: TRBV9; j_call: TRBJ2-2; cdr3_aa: CASSSQGITGELFF
clone_size: .; v_call: TRBV4-3; j_call: TRBJ2-1; cdr3_aa: CASSQETGNEQFF
clone_size: .; v_call: TRBV27; j_call: TRBJ2-7; cdr3_aa: CASSFSGRAGEQYF
clone_size: .; v_call: TRBV18; j_call: TRBJ1-4; cdr3_aa: CASSPNGTPASEKLFF
clone_size: .; v_call: TRBV19; j_call: TRBJ2-7; cdr3_aa: CASSRAGTSYEQYF
clone_size: .; v_call: TRBV5-1; j_call: TRBJ2-2; cdr3_aa: CASSLVFGGTGELFF
clone_size: .; v_call: TRBV18; j_call: TRBJ2-5; cdr3_aa: CASSPRMNQETQYF
clone_size: .; v_call: TRBV7-9; j_call: TRBJ2-2; cdr3_aa: CASSPPGGEVTGELFF
clone_size: .; v_call: TRBV6-1; j_call: TRBJ1-5; cdr3_aa: CASRRPGGQPQHF
clone_size: .; v_call: TRBV9; j_call: TRBJ2-7; cdr3_aa: CASSATSGRATYEQYF
clone_size: .; v_call: TRBV28; j_call: TRBJ2-5; cdr3_aa: CASSFTGGSWETQYF
clone_size: .; v_call: TRBV27; j_call: TRBJ2-7; cdr3_aa: CASSLEGGYEQYF
clone_size: .; v_call: TRBV7-2; j_call: TRBJ2-4; cdr3_aa: CASSLPGRGDIQYF
clone_size: .; v_call: TRBV4-1; j_call: TRBJ2-5; cdr3_aa: CASSPRGWLVKQETQYF
clone_size: .; v_call: TRBV5-1; j_call: TRBJ2-1; cdr3_aa: CASSYETGTVNEQFF
clone_size: once; v_call: TRBV6-5; j_call: TRBJ1-2; cdr3_aa: CASSYREGGGNYGYTF
clone_size: .; v_call: TRBV30; j_call: TRBJ1-2; cdr3_aa: CAWSVLGGGYGYTF
clone_size: once; v_call: TRBV30; j_call: TRBJ1-3; cdr3_aa: CAWSKWEQVSGNTIYF
clone_size: .; v_call: TRBV10-3; j_call: TRBJ2-7; cdr3_aa: CAISEQGAGEQYF
clone_size: once; v_call: TRBV6-6; j_call: TRBJ2-3; cdr3_aa: CASILGTTFTDTQYF
clone_size: .; v_call: TRBV30; j_call: TRBJ2-7; cdr3_aa: CAWRKGTGAYYEQYF
clone_size: .; v_call: TRBV6-7; j_call: TRBJ2-7; cdr3_aa: CASTLWSPTSGRYEQYF
clone_size: .; v_call: TRBV5-6; j_call: TRBJ1-2; cdr3_aa: CASSLGGATGYTF
clone_size: .; v_call: TRBV6-1; j_call: TRBJ2-1; cdr3_aa: CASSGLAGAREQFF
clone_size: .; v_call: TRBV6-6; j_call: TRBJ1-2; cdr3_aa: CASEEVNNGYTF
clone_size: .; v_call: TRBV10-3; j_call: TRBJ2-2; cdr3_aa: CAISTRDPTGELFF
clone_size: once; v_call: TRBV7-2; j_call: TRBJ1-2; cdr3_aa: CASSYAQTYGYTF
clone_size: .; v_call: TRBV7-2; j_call: TRBJ1-1; cdr3_aa: CASSLIGQGNTEAFF
clone_size: .; v_call: TRBV19; j_call: TRBJ1-5; cdr3_aa: CASSLTVNQPQHF
clone_size: .; v_call: TRBV18; j_call: TRBJ1-2; cdr3_aa: CASSPAEGNYGYTF
clone_size: .; v_call: TRBV2; j_call: TRBJ2-4; cdr3_aa: CASSESVATKNIQYF
clone_size: .; v_call: TRBV2; j_call: TRBJ2-7; cdr3_aa: CASTKTGGAYEQYF
clone_size: .; v_call: TRBV10-2; j_call: TRBJ2-2; cdr3_aa: CASTTSSSPGELFF
clone_size: .; v_call: TRBV4-3; j_call: TRBJ1-1; cdr3_aa: CASSQGWGWTEAFF
clone_size: .; v_call: TRBV2; j_call: TRBJ2-1; cdr3_aa: CASRGLAGGNEQFF
clone_size: .; v_call: TRBV5-6; j_call: TRBJ2-5; cdr3_aa: CASSGGLAQETQYF
clone_size: .; v_call: TRBV28; j_call: TRBJ1-1; cdr3_aa: CASRTSGVMNTEAFF
clone_size: .; v_call: TRBV18; j_call: TRBJ2-2; cdr3_aa: CASSQLRDSNTGELFF
clone_size: .; v_call: TRBV6-5; j_call: TRBJ2-7; cdr3_aa: CASSATVLAYEQYF
clone_size: .; v_call: TRBV7-2; j_call: TRBJ2-5; cdr3_aa: CASSPGLASLTQYF
clone_size: .; v_call: TRBV11-2; j_call: TRBJ2-7; cdr3_aa: CASSPRLDRGEYNEQYF
clone_size: .; v_call: TRBV2; j_call: TRBJ1-6; cdr3_aa: CASTGGLYNSPLHF
clone_size: .; v_call: TRBV19; j_call: TRBJ1-5; cdr3_aa: CASSERAVGYEPQHF
clone_size: .; v_call: TRBV27; j_call: TRBJ2-1; cdr3_aa: CASSLIYPGTSGRVRNEQFF
clone_size: .; v_call: TRBV16; j_call: TRBJ1-4; cdr3_aa: CASSQSRSSNEKLFF
clone_size: .; v_call: TRBV19; j_call: TRBJ1-1; cdr3_aa: CASRKTVNTEAFF
clone_size: .; v_call: TRBV2; j_call: TRBJ1-1; cdr3_aa: CASNKNGRWNTEAFF
clone_size: .; v_call: TRBV30; j_call: TRBJ1-6; cdr3_aa: CAWSGKSPLHF
clone_size: once; v_call: TRBV6-1; j_call: TRBJ1-4; cdr3_aa: CASRTGLPNEKLFF